The present entry profiles one TCR beta chain with its context. The assay was immunoSEQ multiplex PCR, and TCRdb's table has in-frame clones only and misses some. The repertoire includes some 150,000 clones, just under 85% of them detected once, and 25% to 30% sits in the top ten. These data belong to a study of blood T cell repertoires in COVID-19. Across the whole study: Material from acute and convalescent COVID-19 was sourced from the United States, Italy and Spain.

CDR1 and CDR2 from the germline V gene are MDHEN and SYDVKM. The CDR3 runs to 15 residues. With V trimmed by 7 bases and J by 6 bases, 13 bases remained unmatched. The chain combines TRBV28 with TRBJ2-3; TRBD2 matches at 7 bases. The clonotype comes from a woman aged 55-70 years with acute or convalescent COVID-19. Sequenced input: peripheral blood. The CDR3: CASNQSGDRGDTQYF. CDR3 DNA sequence: TGTGCCAGCAACCAAAGCGGGGACCGAGGGGATACGCAGTATTTT.